This T cell receptor (beta chain) was obtained from a study of blood T cell repertoires in COVID-19. As handled by the study authors: Amplification with reference gene primers provided the estimates of nucleated cell counts. Only in-frame clones appear in the TCRdb table, and some are missing; sequencing was by immunoSEQ multiplex PCR. That table furnishes V, J and clone size, whereas the DNA furnished D and trimming. The repertoire has over 100,000 clones, approximately 86% of them found once; the top ten carry 4% to 5%. The V gene's germline CDR1 is LNHDA and CDR2 SQIVND (reference sequence). The CDR3 consists of 17 residues. V was trimmed by 3 bases and J by 0 bases, leaving 12 bases between them. A few counts support this clone.

This sequence joins TRBV19 and TRBJ1-6; D unclear. The sequence was obtained from a man aged 35 to 55 with acute or convalescent COVID-19. Sequencing was done on a sample of peripheral blood. In DNA form, the CDR3 reads TGTGCCAGTAGTATCTCGAGTCGGGGCTCCTATAATTCACCCCTCCACTTT. Its protein product is CASSISSRGSYNSPLHF.